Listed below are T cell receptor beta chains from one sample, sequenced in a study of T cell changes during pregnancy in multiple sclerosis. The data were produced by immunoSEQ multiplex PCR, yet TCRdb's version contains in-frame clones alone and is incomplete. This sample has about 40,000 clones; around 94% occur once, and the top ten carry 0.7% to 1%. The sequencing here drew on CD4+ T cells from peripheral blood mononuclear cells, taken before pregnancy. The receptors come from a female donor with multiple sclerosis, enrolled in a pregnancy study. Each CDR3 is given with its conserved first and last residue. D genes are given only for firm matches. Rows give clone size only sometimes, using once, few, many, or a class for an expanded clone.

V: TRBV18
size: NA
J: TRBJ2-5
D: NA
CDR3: CASSPVEETQYF
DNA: TGTGCCAGCTCACCAGTGGAGGAGACCCAGTACTTC

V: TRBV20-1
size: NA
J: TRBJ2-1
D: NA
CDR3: CSARLTQQFF
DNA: TGCAGTGCTAGACTAACCCAGCAGTTCTTC

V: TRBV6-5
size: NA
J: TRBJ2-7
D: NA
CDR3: CASSYSIIAGSYEQYF
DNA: TGTGCCAGCAGTTACTCGATAATCGCAGGGTCCTACGAGCAGTACTTC

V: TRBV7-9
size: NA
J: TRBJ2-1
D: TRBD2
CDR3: CASSLRGGRPRDEQFF
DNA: TGTGCCAGCAGCTTAAGAGGCGGGAGACCGAGGGATGAGCAGTTCTTC

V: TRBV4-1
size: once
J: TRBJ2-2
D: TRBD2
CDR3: CASSPPGLAGKNTGELFF
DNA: TGCGCCAGCAGCCCCCCGGGACTAGCGGGAAAGAACACCGGGGAGCTGTTTTTT

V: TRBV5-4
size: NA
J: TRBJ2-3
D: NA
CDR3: CASSFPVSFTDTQYF
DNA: TGTGCCAGCAGCTTCCCGGTTTCCTTCACAGATACGCAGTATTTT

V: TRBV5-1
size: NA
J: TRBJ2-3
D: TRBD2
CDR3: CASSYKGLAVSRDTQYF
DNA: TGCGCCAGCAGCTATAAGGGACTAGCGGTGTCGCGGGATACGCAGTATTTT

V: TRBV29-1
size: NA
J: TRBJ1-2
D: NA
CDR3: CSVEELHYGYTF
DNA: TGCAGCGTTGAGGAGCTACACTATGGCTACACCTTC

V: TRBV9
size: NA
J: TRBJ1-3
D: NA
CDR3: CASSPRHRLSGNTIYF
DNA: TGTGCCAGCAGCCCCCGACATCGCCTCTCTGGAAACACCATATATTTT

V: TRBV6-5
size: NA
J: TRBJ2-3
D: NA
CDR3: CAGSRDSHTQYF
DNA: TGTGCCGGCTCACGGGACTCCCATACGCAGTATTTT

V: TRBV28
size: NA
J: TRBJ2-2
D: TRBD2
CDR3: CASSYPTSGYTGELFF
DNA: TGTGCCAGCAGTTACCCGACTAGCGGATACACCGGGGAGCTGTTTTTT

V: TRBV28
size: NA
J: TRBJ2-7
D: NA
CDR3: CASSLSGRSYEQYF
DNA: TGTGCCAGCAGTTTAAGCGGACGTTCCTACGAGCAGTACTTC

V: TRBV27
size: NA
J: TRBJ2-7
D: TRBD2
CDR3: CASSLRTSGRAENEQYF
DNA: TGTGCCAGCAGTTTAAGGACTAGCGGGAGGGCCGAGAACGAGCAGTACTTC

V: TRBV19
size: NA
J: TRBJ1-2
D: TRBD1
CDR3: CASSMGQIYGYTF
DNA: TGTGCCAGTAGTATGGGACAGATCTATGGCTACACCTTC

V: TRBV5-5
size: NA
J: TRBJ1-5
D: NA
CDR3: CASSPIHSNQPQHF
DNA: TGTGCCAGCAGCCCGATACACAGCAATCAGCCCCAGCATTTT

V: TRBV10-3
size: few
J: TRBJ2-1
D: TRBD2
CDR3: CASTGGLAGGTGEQFF
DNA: TGTGCCAGCACAGGGGGACTAGCGGGAGGAACGGGTGAGCAGTTCTTC

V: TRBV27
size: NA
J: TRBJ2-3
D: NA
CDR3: CASRNLFGTSTDTQYF
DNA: TGTGCCAGCCGGAACCTCTTCGGGACAAGCACAGATACGCAGTATTTT

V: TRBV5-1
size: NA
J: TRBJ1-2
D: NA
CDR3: CASSLGQVNYGYTF
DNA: TGCGCCAGCAGCTTGGGACAGGTGAACTATGGCTACACCTTC

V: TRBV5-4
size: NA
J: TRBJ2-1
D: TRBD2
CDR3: CASTRGPSGFSNEQFF
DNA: TGTGCCAGCACCCGAGGGCCTAGCGGGTTTAGCAATGAGCAGTTCTTC

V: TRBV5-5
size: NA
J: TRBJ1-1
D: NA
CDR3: CASSLRGSAEAFF
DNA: TGTGCCAGCAGCTTGAGGGGGTCAGCTGAAGCTTTCTTT

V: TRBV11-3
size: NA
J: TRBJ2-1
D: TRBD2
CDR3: CASSLATSGSYNEQFF
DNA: TGTGCCAGCAGCTTAGCGACTAGCGGGTCCTACAATGAGCAGTTCTTC

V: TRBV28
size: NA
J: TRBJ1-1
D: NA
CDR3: CASSLSILEAFF
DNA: TGTGCCAGCAGTTTATCGATCCTAGAGGCTTTCTTT